This T cell receptor beta chain was sequenced during a study of shared clonotypes between healthy human individuals. Only CD45RO-negative cells positively selected for CCR7 counted as naive CD8 cells, so terminally differentiated effector memory CD45RA+ cells were excluded. For each subset, genomic DNA was distributed in equal portions over several immunoSEQ plates. The assay was immunoSEQ multiplex PCR, and TCRdb's table has in-frame clones only and misses some. Found here are around 2.1 million clones, 93% of them singletons; the top ten hold more than 1.5%. Study outcomes and limitations: Naive subsets typically showed greater estimated richness than memory subsets.

The length of the CDR3 is 16 residues. Germline CDR1 is LNHDA and CDR2 is SQIVND (reference sequence). V trimming: 10 bases; J trimming: 8 bases; junction bases outside the gene matches: 17. Turning to this clone: What it recognizes is unknown.

The receptor was derived from a young man in good health. Some clones in this sample may be carry-over from other donors' samples. This chain connects TRBV19 to TRBJ2-1; 10 bases are a match to TRBD1. Sequenced: naive CD8+ T cells from PBMCs. Here the CDR3 reads CATARVRTGGGDEQFF. CDR3 DNA sequence: TGTGCCACCGCCCGCGTGAGGACAGGGGGTGGTGATGAGCAGTTCTTC. The full variable domain, in which reference TRBV19 and TRBJ2-1 provide the parts outside the CDR3, is DGGITQSPKYLFRKEGQNVTLSCEQNLNHDAMYWYRQDPGQGLRLIYYSQIVNDFQKGDIAEGYSVSREKKESFPLTVTSAQKNPTAFYLCATARVRTGGGDEQFFGPGTRLTVL.